Shown below are 9 T cell receptor beta chains from a single sample sequenced in a study of T cell responses to AZD1222 COVID-19 vaccine. Method: immunoSEQ multiplex PCR; TCRdb's copy keeps in-frame clones and lacks some. This sample has more than 95,000 clones; roughly 87% occur once, and the top ten carry around 4.8%. The specimen was peripheral blood, collected on day 0 of AZD1222 vaccination. These receptors came from an adult in good health.

The gene calls are TRBV21-1 and TRBJ1-5; the table's D call TRBD1 went unverified against the DNA. TRBV21-1 is described as a pseudogene. This CDR3 is built from 19 residues. The CDR3 loop reads CASSKEGTTGRTGNQPQHF. The DNA for the CDR3 is TGTGCCAGCAGCAAAGAGGGGACGACAGGGCGAACCGGCAATCAGCCCCAGCATTTT.

This chain connects TRBV12-3 or TRBV12-4 to TRBJ1-2; D not resolved. The V gene lost 1 base and the J gene lost 8 bases, with 5 bases spanning the gap. The CDR3 runs 11 residues. The CDR3 loop is CASSLGGGYTF. The CDR3 DNA is TGTGCCAGCAGTTTAGGCGGCGGCTACACCTTC.

The chain employs TRBV7-2 and TRBJ1-6; D is unresolved. Per germline, CDR1 SGHTA and CDR2 FQGNSA. V dropped 1 base and J dropped 10 bases, with 11 bases sitting between them. The CDR3 is 14 amino acids. The CDR3 sequence is CASSLEAIQSPLHF. The CDR3 DNA follows: TGTGCCAGCAGCTTAGAGGCCATCCAGTCACCCCTCCACTTT.

The V gene is TRBV7-9, the J gene TRBJ1-1; tentatively, D is TRBD1 (6 bases). V was shortened by 5 bases and J by 5 bases, with 18 bases between the two germline ends. The CDR3 consists of 15 residues. Germline values: CDR1 SEHNR, CDR2 FQNEAQ (reference sequence). The CDR3 here is CASSLNRVRKTEAFF. The CDR3 nucleotides are TGTGCCAGCAGCCTAAACAGGGTTCGTAAGACTGAAGCTTTCTTT.

The chain combines TRBV30 with TRBJ1-4, with 8 positions matching TRBD1. This CDR3 has 12 amino acids. Per germline, CDR1 GTSNPN and CDR2 SVGIG (reference sequence). Unmatched junction bases numbered 5, after V lost 8 bases and J lost 6 bases. CDR3 bases: TGTGCCCACGGACAGGGCCATGAAAAACTGTTTTTT. It yields the protein CAHGQGHEKLFF.

J is TRBJ1-2 and V is TRBV18; tentatively, D is TRBD1 (5 bases). The CDR3 is made up of 14 amino acids. V was shortened by 5 bases and J by 1 base, with 11 bases between the two germline ends. Germline loops: CDR1 KGHSH, CDR2 LQKENI. The CDR3 spells CASSDKRGNYGYTF. Written as DNA, the CDR3 is TGTGCCAGCTCAGACAAAAGGGGTAACTATGGCTACACCTTC. The complete variable domain, with remaining parts taken from reference TRBV18 and TRBJ1-2, reads NAGVMQNPRHLVRRRGQEARLRCSPMKGHSHVYWYRQLPEEGLKFMVYLQKENIIDESGMPKERFSAEFPKEGPSILRIQQVVRGDSAAYFCASSDKRGNYGYTFGSGTRLTVV.

The rearrangement uses TRBV28 and TRBJ2-6; D uncertain. Trimming stripped 7 bases from V and 1 base from J, with 5 bases between. Per germline, CDR1 MDHEN and CDR2 SYDVKM. The CDR3 consists of 13 residues. The CDR3 loop is CASTFSGANVLTF. The CDR3 coding sequence is TGTGCCAGCACCTTTTCTGGGGCCAACGTCCTGACTTTC.

The chain is built from TRBV4-1 and TRBJ2-7, with 7 bases identical to TRBD2. Germline V gives CDR1 MGHRA, CDR2 YSYEKL. V was pared by 3 bases and J by 0 bases, with 11 bases of the junction left unmatched. The CDR3 extends over 17 amino acids. CDR3: CASSHSLGGDFSYEQYF. In DNA, the CDR3 is TGCGCCAGCAGCCACTCACTGGGGGGGGACTTCTCCTACGAGCAGTACTTC.

The chain couples TRBV18 to TRBJ1-5; no clear D gene. The CDR3 sequence is 14 residues long. The V gene lost 1 base and the J gene lost 6 bases, with 10 bases spanning the gap. Germline assignment: CDR1 KGHSH and CDR2 LQKENI. The CDR3 sequence is CASSPQGESQPQHF. DNA for the CDR3: TGTGCCAGCTCACCACAGGGTGAGTCTCAGCCCCAGCATTTT.